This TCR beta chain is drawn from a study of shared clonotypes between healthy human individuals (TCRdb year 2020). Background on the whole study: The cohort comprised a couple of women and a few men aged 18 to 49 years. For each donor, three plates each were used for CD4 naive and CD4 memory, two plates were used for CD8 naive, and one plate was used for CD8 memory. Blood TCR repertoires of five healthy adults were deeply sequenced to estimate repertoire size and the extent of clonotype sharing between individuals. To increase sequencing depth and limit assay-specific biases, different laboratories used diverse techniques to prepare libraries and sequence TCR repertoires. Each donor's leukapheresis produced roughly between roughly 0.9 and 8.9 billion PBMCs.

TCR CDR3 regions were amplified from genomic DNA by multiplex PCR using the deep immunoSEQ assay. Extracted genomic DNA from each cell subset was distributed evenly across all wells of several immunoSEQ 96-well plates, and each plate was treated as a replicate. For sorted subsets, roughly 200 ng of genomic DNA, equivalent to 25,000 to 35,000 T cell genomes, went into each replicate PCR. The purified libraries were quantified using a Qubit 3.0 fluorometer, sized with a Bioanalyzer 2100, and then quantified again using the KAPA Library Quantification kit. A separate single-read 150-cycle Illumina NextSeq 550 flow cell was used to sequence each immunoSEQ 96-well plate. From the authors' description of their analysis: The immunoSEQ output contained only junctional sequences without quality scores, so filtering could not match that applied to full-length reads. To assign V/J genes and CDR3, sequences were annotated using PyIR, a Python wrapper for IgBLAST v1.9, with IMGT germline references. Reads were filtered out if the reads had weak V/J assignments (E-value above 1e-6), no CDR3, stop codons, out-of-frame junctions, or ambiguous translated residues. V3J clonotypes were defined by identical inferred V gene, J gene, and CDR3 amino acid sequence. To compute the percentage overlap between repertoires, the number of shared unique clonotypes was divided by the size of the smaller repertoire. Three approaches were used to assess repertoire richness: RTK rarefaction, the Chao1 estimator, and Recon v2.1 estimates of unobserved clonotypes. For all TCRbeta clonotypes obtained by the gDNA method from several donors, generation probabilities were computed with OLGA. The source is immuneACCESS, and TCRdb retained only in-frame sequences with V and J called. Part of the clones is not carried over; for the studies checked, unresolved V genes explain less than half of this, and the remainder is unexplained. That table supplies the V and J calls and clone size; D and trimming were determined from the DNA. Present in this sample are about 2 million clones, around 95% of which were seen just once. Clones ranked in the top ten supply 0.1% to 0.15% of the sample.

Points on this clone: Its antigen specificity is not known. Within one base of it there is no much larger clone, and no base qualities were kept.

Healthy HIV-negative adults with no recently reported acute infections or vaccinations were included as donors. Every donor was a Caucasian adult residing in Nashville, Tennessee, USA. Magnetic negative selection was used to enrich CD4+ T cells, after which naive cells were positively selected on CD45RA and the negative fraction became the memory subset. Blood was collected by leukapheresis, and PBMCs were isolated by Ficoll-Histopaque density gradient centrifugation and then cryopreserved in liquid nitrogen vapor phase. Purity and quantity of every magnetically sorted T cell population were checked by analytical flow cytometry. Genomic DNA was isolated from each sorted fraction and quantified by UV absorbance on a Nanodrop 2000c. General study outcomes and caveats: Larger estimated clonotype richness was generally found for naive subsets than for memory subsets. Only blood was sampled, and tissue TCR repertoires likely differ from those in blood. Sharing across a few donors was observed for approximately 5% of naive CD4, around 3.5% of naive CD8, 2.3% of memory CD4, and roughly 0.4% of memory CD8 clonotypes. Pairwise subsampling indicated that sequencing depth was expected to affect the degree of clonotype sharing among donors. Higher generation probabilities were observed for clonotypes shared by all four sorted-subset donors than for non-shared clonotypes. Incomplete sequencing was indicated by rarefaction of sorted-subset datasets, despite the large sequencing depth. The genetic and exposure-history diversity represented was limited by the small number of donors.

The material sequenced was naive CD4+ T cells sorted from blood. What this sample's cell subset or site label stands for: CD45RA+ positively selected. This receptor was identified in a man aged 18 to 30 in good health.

This receptor has the CDR3 CASGPGQGGIETQYF. Read as DNA, the sequence is TGTGCTAGTGGCCCCGGACAGGGAGGGATCGAGACCCAGTACTTC. The V and J segments used are TRBV12-5 and TRBJ2-5; perhaps TRBD1 is the D gene, with 8 bases matching. Looking up the germline V gene yields CDR1 LGHNT and CDR2 FRNRAP. Including the terminal cysteine and phenylalanine, the CDR3 comprises 15 residues. Only the CDR3 DNA stays, 45 bases, in frame from base 1. Trimming takes 6 bases from V and 5 bases from J, and the germline ends sit 19 bases apart.